The rows below give T cell receptor beta chains drawn from one sample of a study of technical replicates of blood from several donors. TCRdb keeps only in-frame clones here, not all; method: immunoSEQ multiplex PCR. The sample consists of 77,000 or so clones, 92% of them appearing once. The sample comprised T cells isolated from PBMCs. These TCRs come from a human donor in good health. CDR3s leave out the opening cysteine and the closing phenylalanine or tryptophan. A D gene is named only where the DNA matches it firmly. Expanded clones get a size class; other rows say once, few or many, or leave the size out.

.	TRBV11-2	TRBJ1-2	.	ASSPGGGPYGYT
.	TRBV7-9	TRBJ1-4	.	ASSPPTNEKLF
.	TRBV10-3	TRBJ1-2	.	ASETMSYGYT
.	TRBV10-3	TRBJ1-1	once	AISESSGAIMNTEAF
.	TRBV6-4	TRBJ2-3	.	ASSEGAGETDTQY
.	TRBV10-1	TRBJ2-7	.	ASSVQGSYEQY
TRBD1	TRBV11-2	TRBJ1-1	.	ASSRAQGAGTEAF
TRBD1	TRBV5-1	TRBJ2-7	.	ASSVDPRDRSYEQY
.	TRBV30	TRBJ2-7	.	AWNGISAEQY
.	TRBV10-3	TRBJ2-7	.	AISDLFSSSYEQY
.	TRBV27	TRBJ2-2	.	ASSLNGANTGELF